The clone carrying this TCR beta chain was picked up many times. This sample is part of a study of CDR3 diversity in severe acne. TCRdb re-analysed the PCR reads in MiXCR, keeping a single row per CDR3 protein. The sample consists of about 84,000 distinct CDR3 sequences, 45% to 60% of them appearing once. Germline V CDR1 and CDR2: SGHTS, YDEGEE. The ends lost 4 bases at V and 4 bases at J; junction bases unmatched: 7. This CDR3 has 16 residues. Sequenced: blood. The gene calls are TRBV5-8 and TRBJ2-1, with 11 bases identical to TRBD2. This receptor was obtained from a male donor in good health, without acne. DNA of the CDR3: TGTGCCAGCAGCCCCGGGACTAGCGGAAGTTACAATGAGCAGTTCTTC. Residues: CASSPGTSGSYNEQFF.